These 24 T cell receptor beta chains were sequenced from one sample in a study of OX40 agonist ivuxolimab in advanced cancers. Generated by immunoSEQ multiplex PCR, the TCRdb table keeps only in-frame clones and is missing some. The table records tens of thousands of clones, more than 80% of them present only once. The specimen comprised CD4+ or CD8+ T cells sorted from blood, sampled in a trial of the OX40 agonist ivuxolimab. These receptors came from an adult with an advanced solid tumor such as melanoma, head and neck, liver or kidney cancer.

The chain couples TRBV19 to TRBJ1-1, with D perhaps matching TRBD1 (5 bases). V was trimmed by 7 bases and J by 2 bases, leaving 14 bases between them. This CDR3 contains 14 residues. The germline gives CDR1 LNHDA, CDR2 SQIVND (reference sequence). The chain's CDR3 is CASNLGEENTEAFF. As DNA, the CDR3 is TGTGCCAGTAATTTGGGGGAGGAAAACACTGAAGCTTTCTTT.

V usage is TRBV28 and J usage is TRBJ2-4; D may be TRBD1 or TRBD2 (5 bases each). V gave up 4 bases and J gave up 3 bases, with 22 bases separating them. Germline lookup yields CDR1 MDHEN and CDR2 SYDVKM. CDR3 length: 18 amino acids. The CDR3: CASSSPSAGQRGKNIQYF. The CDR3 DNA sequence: TGTGCCAGCAGTTCGCCCTCTGCAGGTCAGAGGGGCAAAAACATTCAGTACTTC.

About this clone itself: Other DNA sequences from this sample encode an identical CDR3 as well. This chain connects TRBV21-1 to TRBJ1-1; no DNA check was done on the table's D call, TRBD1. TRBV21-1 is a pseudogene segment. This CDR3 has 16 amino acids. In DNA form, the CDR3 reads TGTGCCAGCAGGGGGACAGGCTACATACCGAACACTGAAGCTTTCTTT. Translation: CASRGTGYIPNTEAFF.

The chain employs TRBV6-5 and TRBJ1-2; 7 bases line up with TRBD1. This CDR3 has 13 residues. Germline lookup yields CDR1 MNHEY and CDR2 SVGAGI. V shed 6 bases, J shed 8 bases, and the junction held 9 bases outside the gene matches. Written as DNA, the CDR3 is TGTGCCAGCAGCACCCGGACAGGACGGGGCTACACCTTC. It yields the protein CASSTRTGRGYTF.

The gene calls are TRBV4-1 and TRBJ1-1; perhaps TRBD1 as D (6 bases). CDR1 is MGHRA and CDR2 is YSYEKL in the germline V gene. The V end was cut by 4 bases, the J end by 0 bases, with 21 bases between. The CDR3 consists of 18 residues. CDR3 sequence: CASSPSLAGVDMNTEAFF. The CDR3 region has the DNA TGCGCCAGCAGCCCTTCCCTAGCAGGGGTGGACATGAACACTGAAGCTTTCTTT.

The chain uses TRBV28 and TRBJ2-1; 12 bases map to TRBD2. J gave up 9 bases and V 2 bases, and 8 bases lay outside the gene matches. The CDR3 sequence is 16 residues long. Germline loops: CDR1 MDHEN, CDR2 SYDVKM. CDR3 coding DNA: TGTGCCAGCAGTTTACTGTCTAGCGGGGGGGCATTTGAGCAGTTCTTC. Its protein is CASSLLSSGGAFEQFF.

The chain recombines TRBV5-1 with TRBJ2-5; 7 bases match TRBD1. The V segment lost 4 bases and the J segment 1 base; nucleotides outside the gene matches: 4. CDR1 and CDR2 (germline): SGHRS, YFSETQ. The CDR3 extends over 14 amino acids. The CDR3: CASSGTGAQETQYF. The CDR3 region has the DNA TGCGCCAGCAGCGGAACAGGGGCCCAAGAGACCCAGTACTTC.

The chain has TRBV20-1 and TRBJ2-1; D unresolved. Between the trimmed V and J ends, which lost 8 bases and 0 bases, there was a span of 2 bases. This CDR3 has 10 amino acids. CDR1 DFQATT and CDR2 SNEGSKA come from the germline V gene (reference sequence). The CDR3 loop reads CSNSYNEQFF. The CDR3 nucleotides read TGCAGTAACTCCTACAATGAGCAGTTCTTC.

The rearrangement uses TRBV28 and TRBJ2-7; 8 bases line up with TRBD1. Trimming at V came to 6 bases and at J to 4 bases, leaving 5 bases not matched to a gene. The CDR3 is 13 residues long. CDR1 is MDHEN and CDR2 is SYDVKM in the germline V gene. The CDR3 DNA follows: TGTGCCAGCAGGGTACAGGGGGGTTACGAGCAGTACTTC. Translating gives CASRVQGGYEQYF.

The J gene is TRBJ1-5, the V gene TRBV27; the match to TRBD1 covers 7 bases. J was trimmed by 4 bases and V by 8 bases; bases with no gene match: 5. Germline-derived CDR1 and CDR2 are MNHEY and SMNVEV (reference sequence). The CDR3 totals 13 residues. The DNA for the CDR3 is TGTGCCAGCGGAATGACAGGGAATCAGCCCCAGCATTTT. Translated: CASGMTGNQPQHF.

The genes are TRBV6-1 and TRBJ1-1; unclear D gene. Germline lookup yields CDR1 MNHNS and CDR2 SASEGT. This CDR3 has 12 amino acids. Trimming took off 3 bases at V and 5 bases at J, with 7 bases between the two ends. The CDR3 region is CASSDWVTEAFF. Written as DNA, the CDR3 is TGTGCCAGCAGTGATTGGGTTACTGAAGCTTTCTTT.

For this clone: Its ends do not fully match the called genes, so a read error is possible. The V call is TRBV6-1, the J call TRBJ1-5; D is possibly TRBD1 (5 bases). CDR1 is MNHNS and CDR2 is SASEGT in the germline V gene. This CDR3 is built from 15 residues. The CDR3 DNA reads TGTGCCAGCAGTAGTATGGCCCCGGGGCCTCAGCCTCAGCATTTT. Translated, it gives CASSSMAPGPQPQHF.

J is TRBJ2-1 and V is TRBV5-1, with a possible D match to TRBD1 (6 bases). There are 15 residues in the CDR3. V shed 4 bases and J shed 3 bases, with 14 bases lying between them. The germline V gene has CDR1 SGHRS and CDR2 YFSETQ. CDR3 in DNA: TGCGCCAGCAGCCCACAGGGTTTCCTCTACAATGAGCAGTTCTTC. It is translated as CASSPQGFLYNEQFF.

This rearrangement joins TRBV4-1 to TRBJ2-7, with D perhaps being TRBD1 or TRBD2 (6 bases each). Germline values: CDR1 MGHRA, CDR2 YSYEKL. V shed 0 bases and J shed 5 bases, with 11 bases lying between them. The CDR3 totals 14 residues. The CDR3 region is CASSQEGGRNEQYF. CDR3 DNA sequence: TGCGCCAGCAGCCAAGAGGGGGGCCGGAACGAGCAGTACTTC.

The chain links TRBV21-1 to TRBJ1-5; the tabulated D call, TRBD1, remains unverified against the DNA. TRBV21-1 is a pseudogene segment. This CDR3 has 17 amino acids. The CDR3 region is CASSSRVSTGLWQPQHF. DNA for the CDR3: TGTGCCAGCAGCTCCCGAGTTTCGACAGGGCTGTGGCAGCCCCAGCATTTT.

The CDR3 spells CASSPASTVYTEAFF. Here the CDR3 DNA reads TGTGCCAGCTCACCCGCAAGTACCGTTTACACTGAAGCTTTCTTT. The genes are TRBV18 and TRBJ1-1; no firm D call. CDR3 size: 15 residues. Germline V gene data show CDR1 as KGHSH and CDR2 as LQKENI. Trimming took 3 bases from V and 3 from J, leaving 14 bases between them.

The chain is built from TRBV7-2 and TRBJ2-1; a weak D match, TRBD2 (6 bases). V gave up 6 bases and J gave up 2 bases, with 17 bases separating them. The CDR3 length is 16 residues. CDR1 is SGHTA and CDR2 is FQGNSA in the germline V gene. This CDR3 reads CASSPRGGTPYNEQFF. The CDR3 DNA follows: TGTGCCAGCAGTCCTAGGGGAGGTACACCCTACAATGAGCAGTTCTTC.

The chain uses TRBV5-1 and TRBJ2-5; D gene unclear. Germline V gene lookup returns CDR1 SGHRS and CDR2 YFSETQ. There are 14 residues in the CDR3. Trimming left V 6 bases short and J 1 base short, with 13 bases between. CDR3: CASMILGLQETQYF. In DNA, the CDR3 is TGCGCCAGCATGATCTTGGGCCTCCAAGAGACCCAGTACTTC.

The CDR3 reads CASSHRTGGYEQYF. DNA of the CDR3: TGCGCCAGCAGCCATAGGACAGGGGGCTACGAGCAGTACTTC. This chain uses TRBV4-1 with TRBJ2-7, with 10 bases that match TRBD1. Germline values: CDR1 MGHRA, CDR2 YSYEKL. Trimming cost V 3 bases and J 3 bases; bases outside gene matches: 2. The CDR3 is made up of 14 amino acids.

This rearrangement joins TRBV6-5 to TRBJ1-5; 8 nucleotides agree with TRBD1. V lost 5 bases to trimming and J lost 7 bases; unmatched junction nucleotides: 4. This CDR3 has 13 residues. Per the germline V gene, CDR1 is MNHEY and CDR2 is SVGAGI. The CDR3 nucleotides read TGTGCCAGCAGTCCGGACAGGGAGCAGCCCCAGCATTTT. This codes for CASSPDREQPQHF.

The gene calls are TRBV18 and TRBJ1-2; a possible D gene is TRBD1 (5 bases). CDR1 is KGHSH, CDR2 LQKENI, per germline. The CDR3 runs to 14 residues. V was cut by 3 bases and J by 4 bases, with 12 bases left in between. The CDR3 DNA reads TGTGCCAGCTCACCCCAACAGGCAATCTATGGCTACACCTTC. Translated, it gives CASSPQQAIYGYTF.

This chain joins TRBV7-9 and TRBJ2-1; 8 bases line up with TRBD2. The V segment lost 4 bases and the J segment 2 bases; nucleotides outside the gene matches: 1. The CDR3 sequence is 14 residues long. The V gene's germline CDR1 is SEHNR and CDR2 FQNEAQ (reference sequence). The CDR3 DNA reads TGTGCCAGCAGCTGGGGACTAGCCTACAATGAGCAGTTCTTC. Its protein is CASSWGLAYNEQFF.

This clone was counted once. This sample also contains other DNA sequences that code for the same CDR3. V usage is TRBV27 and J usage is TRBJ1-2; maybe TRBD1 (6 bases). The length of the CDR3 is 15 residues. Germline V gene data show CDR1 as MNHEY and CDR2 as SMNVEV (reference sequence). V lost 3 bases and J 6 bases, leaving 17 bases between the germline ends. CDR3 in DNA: TGTGCCAGCAGTTTGACCCGAACAGGGTGGGATGGCTACACCTTC. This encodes CASSLTRTGWDGYTF.

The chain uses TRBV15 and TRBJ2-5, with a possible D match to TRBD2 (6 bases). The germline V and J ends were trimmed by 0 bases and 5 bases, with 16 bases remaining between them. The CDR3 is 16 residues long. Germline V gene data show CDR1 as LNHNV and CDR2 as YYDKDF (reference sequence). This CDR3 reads CATSRDWKAGRETQYF. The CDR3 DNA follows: TGTGCCACCAGCAGAGATTGGAAGGCAGGGAGGGAGACCCAGTACTTC.